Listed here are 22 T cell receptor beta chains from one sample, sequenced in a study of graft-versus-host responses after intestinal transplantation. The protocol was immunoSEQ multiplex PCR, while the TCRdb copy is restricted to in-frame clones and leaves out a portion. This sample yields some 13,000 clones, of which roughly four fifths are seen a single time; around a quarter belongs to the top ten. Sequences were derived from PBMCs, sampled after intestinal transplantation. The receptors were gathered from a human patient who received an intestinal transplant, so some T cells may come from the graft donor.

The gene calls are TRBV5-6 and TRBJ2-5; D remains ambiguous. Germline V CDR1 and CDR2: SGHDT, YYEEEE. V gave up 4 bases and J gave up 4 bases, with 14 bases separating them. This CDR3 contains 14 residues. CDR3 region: CASSLLFGRETQYF. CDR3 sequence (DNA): TGTGCCAGCAGCCTCCTTTTTGGGCGAGAGACCCAGTACTTC.

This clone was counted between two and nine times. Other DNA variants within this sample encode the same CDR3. CDR3 nucleotides: TGTGCCAGCAGCCAAGAGGCGGTGAGCTCCTACGAGCAGTACTTC. Translating it yields CASSQEAVSSYEQYF. The chain is built from TRBV4-2 and TRBJ2-7; D is unresolved. The CDR3 contains 15 residues. CDR1 is LGHNA and CDR2 is YNFKEQ in the germline V gene. Trimming removed 0 bases from V and 0 bases from J, with 9 bases in between.

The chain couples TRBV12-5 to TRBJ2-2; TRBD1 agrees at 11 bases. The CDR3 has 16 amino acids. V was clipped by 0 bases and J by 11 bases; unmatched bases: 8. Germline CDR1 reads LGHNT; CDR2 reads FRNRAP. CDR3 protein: CASGLVGTGGIRELFF. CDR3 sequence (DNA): TGTGCTAGTGGTTTGGTAGGGACAGGGGGGATTAGAGAGCTGTTTTTT.

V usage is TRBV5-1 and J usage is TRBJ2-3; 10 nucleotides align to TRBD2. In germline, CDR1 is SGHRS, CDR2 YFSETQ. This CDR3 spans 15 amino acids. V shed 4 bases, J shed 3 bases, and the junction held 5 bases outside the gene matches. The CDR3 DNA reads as TGCGCCAGCAGCACCAGCGGGAGGGTGACAGATACGCAGTATTTT. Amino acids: CASSTSGRVTDTQYF.

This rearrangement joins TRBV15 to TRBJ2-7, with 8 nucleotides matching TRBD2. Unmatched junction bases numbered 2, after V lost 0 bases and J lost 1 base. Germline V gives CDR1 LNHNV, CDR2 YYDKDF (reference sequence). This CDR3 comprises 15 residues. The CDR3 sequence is CATSRETSGSYEQYF. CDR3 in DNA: TGTGCCACCAGCAGAGAAACTAGCGGATCCTACGAGCAGTACTTC.

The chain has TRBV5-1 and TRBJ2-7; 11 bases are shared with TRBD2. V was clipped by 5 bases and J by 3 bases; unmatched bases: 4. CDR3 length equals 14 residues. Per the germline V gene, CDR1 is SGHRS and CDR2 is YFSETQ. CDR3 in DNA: TGCGCCAGCAGGGAGGGACTAGCGGACTACGAGCAGTACTTC. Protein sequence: CASREGLADYEQYF.

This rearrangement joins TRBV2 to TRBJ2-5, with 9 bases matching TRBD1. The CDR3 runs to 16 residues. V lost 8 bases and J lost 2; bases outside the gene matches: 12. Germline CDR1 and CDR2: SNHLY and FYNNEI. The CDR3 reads CASGGQGRTAQETQYF. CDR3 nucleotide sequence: TGTGCCAGCGGGGGACAGGGCAGGACCGCACAAGAGACCCAGTACTTC.

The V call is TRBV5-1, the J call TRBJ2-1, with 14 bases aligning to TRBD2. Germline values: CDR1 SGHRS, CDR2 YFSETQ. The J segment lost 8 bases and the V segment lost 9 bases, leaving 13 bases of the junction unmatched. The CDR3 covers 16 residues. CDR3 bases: TGCGCCACCACCCCTTGGGGACTAGCGGGAGTCGATGAGCAGTTCTTC. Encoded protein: CATTPWGLAGVDEQFF.

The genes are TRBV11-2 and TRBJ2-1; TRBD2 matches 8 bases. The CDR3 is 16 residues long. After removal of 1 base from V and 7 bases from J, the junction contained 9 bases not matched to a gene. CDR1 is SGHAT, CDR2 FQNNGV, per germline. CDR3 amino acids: CASSLVLLAGLNEQFF. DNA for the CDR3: TGTGCCAGCAGCTTAGTCCTCCTAGCGGGTTTAAATGAGCAGTTCTTC. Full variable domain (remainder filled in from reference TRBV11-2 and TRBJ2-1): EAGVAQSPRYKIIEKRQSVAFWCNPISGHATLYWYQQILGQGPKLLIQFQNNGVVDDSQLPKDRFSAERLKGVDSTLKIQPAKLEDSAVYLCASSLVLLAGLNEQFFGPGTRLTVL.

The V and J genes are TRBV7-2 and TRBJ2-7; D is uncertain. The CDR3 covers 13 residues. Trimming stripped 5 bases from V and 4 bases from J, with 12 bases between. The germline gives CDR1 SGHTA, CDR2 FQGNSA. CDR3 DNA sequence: TGTGCCAGCAGCCTTACATTTAGATACGAGCAGTACTTC. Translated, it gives CASSLTFRYEQYF.

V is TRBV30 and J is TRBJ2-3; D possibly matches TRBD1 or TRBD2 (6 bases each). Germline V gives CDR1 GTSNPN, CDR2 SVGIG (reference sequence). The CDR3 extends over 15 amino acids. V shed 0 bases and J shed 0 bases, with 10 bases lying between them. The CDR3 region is CAWSVGGSSTDTQYF. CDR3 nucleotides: TGTGCCTGGAGTGTAGGGGGGTCAAGCACAGATACGCAGTATTTT.

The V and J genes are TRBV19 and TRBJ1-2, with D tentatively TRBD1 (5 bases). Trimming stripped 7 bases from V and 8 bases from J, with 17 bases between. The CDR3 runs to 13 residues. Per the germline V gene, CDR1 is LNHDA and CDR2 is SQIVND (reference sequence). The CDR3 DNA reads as TGTGCCAGTAACTCGGGACTGAGGGAGGGCTACACCTTC. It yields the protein CASNSGLREGYTF.

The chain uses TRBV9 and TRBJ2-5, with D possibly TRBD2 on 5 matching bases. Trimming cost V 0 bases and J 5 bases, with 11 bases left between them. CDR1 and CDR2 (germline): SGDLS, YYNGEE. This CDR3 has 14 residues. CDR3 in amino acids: CASSVGRGPETQYF. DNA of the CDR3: TGTGCCAGCAGCGTAGGGAGAGGGCCTGAGACCCAGTACTTC.

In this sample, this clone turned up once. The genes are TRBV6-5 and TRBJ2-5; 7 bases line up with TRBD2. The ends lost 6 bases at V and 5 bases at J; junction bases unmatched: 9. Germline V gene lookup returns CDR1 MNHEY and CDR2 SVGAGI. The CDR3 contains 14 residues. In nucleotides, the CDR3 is TGTGCCAGCAGGACCGGGGCGGGAGCGGAGACCCAGTACTTC. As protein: CASRTGAGAETQYF.

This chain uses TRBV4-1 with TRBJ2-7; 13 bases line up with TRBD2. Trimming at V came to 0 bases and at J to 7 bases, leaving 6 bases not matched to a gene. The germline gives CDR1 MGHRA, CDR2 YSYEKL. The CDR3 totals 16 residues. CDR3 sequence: CASSQDWTSGSREQYF. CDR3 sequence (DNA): TGCGCCAGCAGCCAAGACTGGACTAGCGGGAGTCGGGAGCAGTACTTC.

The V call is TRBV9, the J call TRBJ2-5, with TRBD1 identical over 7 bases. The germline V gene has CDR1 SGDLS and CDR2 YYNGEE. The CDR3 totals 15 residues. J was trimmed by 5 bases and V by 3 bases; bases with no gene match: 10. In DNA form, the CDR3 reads TGTGCCAGCAGCGCGGACAGGACGACCTCGGAGACCCAGTACTTC. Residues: CASSADRTTSETQYF. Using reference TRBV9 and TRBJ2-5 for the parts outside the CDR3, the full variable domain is DSGVTQTPKHLITATGQRVTLRCSPRSGDLSVYWYQQSLDQGLQFLIQYYNGEERAKGNILERFSAQQFPDLHSELNLSSLELGDSALYFCASSADRTTSETQYFGPGTRLLVL.

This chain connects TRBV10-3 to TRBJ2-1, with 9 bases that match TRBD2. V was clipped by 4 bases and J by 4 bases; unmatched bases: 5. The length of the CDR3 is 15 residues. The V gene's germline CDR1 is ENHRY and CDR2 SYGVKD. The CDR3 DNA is TGTGCCATCAGTGTGTACCTAGCGGGATACAATGAGCAGTTCTTC. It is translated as CAISVYLAGYNEQFF.

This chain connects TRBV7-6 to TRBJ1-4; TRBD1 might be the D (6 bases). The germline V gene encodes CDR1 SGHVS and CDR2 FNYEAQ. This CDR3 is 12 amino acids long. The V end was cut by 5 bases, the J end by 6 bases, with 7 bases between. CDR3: CASSKGDEKLFF. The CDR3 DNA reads TGTGCCAGCAGCAAGGGGGATGAAAAACTGTTTTTT.

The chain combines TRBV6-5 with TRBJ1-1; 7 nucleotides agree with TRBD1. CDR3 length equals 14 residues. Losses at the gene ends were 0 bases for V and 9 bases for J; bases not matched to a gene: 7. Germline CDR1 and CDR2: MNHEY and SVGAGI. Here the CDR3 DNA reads TGTGCCAGCAGTTACTCCGAGACAGGGTTGAAAGCTTTCTTT. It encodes CASSYSETGLKAFF.

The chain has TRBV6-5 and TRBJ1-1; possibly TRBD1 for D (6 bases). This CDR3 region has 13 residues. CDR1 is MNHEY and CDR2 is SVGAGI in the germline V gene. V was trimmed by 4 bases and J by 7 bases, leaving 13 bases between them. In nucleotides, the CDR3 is TGTGCCAGCAGTTCATGGGACATCCGTGAAGCTTTCTTT. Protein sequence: CASSSWDIREAFF.

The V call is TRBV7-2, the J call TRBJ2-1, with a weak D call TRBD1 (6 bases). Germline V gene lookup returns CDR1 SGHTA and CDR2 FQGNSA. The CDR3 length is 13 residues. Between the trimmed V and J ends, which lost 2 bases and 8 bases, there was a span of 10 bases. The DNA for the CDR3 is TGTGCCAGCAGCTTAAGCAGGGGTTATGAGCAGTTCTTC. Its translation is CASSLSRGYEQFF.

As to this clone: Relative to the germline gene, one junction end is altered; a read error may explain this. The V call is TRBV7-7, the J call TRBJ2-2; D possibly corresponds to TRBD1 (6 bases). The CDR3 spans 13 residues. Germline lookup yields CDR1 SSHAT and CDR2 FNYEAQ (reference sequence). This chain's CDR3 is CASSSTGTGELFF. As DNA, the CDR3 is TGTGCTAGCAGCTCGACAGGAACCGGGGAGCTGTTTTTT.